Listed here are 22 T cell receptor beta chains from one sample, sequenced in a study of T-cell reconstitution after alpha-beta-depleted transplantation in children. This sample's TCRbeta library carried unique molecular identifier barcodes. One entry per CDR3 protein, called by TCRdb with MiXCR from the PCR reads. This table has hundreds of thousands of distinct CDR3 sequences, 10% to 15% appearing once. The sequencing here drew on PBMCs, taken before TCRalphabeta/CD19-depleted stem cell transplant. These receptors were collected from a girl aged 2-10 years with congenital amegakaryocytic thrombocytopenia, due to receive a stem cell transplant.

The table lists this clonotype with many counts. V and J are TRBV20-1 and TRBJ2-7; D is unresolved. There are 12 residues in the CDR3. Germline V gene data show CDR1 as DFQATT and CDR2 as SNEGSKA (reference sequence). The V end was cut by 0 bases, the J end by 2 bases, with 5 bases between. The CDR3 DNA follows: TGCAGTGCTAGAGATCTCGCCTACGAGCAGTACTTC. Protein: CSARDLAYEQYF.

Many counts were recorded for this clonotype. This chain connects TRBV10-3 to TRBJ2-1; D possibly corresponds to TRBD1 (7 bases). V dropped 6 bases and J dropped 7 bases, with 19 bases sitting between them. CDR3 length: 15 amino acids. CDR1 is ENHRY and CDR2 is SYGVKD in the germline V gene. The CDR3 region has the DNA TGTGCCATCAGCGGGGGACAGAGGGGGCCTAATGAGCAGTTCTTC. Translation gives CAISGGQRGPNEQFF.

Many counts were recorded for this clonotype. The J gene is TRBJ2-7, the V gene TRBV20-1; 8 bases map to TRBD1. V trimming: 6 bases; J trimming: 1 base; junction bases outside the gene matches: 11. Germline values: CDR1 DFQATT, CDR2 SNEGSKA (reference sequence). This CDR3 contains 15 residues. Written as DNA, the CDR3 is TGCAGTGCGACGCCGCCGGGACAGGATTCCTACGAGCAGTACTTC. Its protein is CSATPPGQDSYEQYF.

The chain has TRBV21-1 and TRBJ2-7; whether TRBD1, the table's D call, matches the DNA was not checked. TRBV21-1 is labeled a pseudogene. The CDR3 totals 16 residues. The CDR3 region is CASSKGGSGRPYEQYF. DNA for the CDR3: TGTGCCAGCAGCAAAGGGGGGTCGGGCAGGCCCTACGAGCAGTACTTC.

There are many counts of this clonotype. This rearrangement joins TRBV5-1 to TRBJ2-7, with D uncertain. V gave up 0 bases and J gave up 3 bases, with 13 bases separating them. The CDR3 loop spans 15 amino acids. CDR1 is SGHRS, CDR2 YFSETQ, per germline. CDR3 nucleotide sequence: TGCGCCAGCAGCTTGGGTTGGCAGATTCTCTACGAGCAGTACTTC. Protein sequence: CASSLGWQILYEQYF.

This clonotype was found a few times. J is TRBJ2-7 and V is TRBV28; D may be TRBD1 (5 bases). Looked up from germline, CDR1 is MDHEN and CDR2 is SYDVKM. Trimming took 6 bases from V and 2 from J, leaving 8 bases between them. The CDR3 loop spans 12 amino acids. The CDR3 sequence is CASRRTTYEQYF. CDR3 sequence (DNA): TGTGCCAGCAGGAGGACAACCTACGAGCAGTACTTC.

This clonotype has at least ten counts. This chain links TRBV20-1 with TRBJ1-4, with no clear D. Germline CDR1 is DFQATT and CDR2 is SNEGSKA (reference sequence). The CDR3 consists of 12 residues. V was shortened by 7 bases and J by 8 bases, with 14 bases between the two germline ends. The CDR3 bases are TGCAGTGGTAAGGGTCGAGAGGAAAAACTGTTTTTT. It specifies CSGKGREEKLFF.

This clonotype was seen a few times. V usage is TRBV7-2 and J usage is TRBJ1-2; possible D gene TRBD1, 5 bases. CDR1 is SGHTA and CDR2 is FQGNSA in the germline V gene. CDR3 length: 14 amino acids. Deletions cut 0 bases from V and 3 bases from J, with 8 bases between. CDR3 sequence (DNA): TGTGCCAGCAGCTTAGCCTTCAGGGACTATGGCTACACCTTC. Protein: CASSLAFRDYGYTF. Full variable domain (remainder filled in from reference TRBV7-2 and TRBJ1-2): GAGVSQSPSNKVTEKGKDVELRCDPISGHTALYWYRQSLGQGLEFLIYFQGNSAPDKSGLPSDRFSAERTGGSVSTLTIQRTQQEDSAVYLCASSLAFRDYGYTFGSGTRLTVV.

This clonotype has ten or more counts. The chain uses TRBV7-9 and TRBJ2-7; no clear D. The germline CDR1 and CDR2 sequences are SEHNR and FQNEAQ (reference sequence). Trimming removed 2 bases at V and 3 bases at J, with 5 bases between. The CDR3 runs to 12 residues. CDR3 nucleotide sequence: TGTGCCAGCAGCTTAACCGTCTACGAGCAGTACTTC. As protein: CASSLTVYEQYF.

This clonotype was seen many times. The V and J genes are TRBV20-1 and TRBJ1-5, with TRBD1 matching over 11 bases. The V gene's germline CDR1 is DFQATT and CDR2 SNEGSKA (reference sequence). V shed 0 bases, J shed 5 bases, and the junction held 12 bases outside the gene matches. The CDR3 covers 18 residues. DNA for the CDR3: TGCAGTGCTAGAGATCTATCTGGGGACAGGGGGACCTATCAGCCCCAGCATTTT. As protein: CSARDLSGDRGTYQPQHF.

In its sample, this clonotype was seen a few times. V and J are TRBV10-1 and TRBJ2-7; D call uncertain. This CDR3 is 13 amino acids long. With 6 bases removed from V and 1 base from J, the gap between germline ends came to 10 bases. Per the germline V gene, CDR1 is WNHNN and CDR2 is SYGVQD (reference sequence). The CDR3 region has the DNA TGCGCCAGCAGCATGGACCTTTCCTACGAGCAGTACTTC. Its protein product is CASSMDLSYEQYF.

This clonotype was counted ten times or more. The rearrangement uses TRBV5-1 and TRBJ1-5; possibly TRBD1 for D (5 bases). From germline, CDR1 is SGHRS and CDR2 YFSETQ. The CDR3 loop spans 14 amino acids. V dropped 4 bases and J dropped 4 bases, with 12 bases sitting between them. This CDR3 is CASSVTGLNQPQHF. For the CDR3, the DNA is TGCGCCAGCAGCGTAACAGGATTGAATCAGCCCCAGCATTTT.

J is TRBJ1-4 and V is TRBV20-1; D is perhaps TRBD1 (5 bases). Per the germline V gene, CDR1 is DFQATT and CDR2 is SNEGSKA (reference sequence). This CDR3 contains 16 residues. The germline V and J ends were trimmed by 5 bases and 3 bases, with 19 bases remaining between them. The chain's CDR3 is CSAGTLPTVANEKLFF. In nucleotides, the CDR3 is TGCAGTGCTGGAACACTTCCGACAGTTGCTAATGAAAAACTGTTTTTT.

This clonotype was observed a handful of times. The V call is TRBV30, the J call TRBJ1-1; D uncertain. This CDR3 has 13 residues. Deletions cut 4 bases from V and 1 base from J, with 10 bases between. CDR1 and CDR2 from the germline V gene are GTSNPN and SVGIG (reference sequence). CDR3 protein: CAWNGLSNTEAFF. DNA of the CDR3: TGTGCCTGGAACGGCCTTTCGAACACTGAAGCTTTCTTT.

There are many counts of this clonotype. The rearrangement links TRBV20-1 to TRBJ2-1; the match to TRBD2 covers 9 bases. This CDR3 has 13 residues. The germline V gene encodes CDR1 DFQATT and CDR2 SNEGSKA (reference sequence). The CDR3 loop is CSTLAGNYNEQFF. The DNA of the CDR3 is TGCAGCACCCTAGCGGGGAACTACAATGAGCAGTTCTTC.

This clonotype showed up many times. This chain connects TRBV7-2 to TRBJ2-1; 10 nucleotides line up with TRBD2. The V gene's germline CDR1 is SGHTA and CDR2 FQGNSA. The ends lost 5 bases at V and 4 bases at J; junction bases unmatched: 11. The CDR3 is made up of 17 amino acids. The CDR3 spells CASSPFPGTSAYNEQFF. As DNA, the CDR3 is TGTGCCAGCAGCCCGTTTCCCGGGACTAGCGCATACAATGAGCAGTTCTTC.

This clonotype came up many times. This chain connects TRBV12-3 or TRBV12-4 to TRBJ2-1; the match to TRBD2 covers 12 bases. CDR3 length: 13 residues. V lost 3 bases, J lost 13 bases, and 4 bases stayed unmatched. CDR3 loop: CASSFRTSGKQFF. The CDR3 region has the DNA TGTGCCAGCAGTTTCCGGACTAGCGGGAAACAGTTCTTC.

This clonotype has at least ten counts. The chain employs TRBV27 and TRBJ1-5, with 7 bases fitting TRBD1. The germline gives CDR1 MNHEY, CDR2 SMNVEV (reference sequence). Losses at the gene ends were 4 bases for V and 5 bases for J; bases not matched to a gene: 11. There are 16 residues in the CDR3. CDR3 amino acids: CASSSLTGHIHQPQHF. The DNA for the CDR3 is TGTGCCAGCAGTTCTTTGACAGGGCACATTCATCAGCCCCAGCATTTT.

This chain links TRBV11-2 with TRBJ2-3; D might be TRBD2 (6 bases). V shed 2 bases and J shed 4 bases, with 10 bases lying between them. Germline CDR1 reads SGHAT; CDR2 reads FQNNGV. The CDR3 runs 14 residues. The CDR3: CASSLWRESDTQYF. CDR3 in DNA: TGTGCCAGCAGCTTATGGCGGGAATCAGATACGCAGTATTTT.

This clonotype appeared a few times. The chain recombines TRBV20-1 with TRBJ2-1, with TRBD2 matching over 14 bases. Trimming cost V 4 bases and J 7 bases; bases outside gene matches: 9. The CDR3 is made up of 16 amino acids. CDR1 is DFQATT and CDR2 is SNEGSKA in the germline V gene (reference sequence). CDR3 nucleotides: TGCAGTGCTATCCGACTAGCGGGAGGGCCGGGAAATGAGCAGTTCTTC. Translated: CSAIRLAGGPGNEQFF.

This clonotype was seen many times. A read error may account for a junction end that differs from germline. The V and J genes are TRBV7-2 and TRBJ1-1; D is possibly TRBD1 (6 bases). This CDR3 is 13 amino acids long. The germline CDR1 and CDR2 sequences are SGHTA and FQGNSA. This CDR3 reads CASSLWGADSLYF. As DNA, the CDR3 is TGTGCCAGCAGCTTATGGGGAGCGGACAGTCTTTACTTT.

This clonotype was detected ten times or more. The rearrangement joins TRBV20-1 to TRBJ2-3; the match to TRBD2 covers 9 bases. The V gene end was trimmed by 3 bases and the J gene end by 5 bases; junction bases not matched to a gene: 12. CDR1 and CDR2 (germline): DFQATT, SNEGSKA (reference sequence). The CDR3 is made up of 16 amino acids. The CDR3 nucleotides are TGCAGTGCTAGCCCCTCTAGCGGGGTGCGAGTAGATACGCAGTATTTT. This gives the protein CSASPSSGVRVDTQYF.